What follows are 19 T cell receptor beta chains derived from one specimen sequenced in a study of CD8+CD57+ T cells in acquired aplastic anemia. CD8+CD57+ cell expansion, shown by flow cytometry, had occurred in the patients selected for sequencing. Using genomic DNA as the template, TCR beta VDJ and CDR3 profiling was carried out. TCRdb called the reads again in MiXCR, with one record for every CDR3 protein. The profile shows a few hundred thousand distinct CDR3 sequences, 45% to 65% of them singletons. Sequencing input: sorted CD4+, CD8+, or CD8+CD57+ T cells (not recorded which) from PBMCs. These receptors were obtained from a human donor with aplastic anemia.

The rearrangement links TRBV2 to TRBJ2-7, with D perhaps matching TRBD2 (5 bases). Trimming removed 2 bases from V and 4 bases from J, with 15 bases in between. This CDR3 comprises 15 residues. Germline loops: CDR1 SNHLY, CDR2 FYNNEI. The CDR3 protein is CASSEFGESGYEQYF. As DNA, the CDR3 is TGTGCCAGCAGTGAATTTGGGGAATCGGGATACGAGCAGTACTTC. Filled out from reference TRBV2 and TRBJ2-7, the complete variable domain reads EPEVTQTPSHQVTQMGQEVILRCVPISNHLYFYWYRQILGQKVEFLVSFYNNEISEKSEIFDDQFSVERPDGSNFTLKIRSTKLEDSAMYFCASSEFGESGYEQYFGPGTRLTVT.

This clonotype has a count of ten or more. CDR3 bases: TGTGCCAGCAGCTTACAGCGGGAAATGAATGAGCAGTTCTTC. Translated, it gives CASSLQREMNEQFF. The chain employs TRBV7-9 and TRBJ2-1; TRBD2 matches 7 bases. Looked up from germline, CDR1 is SEHNR and CDR2 is FQNEAQ (reference sequence). V shed 2 bases, J shed 7 bases, and the junction held 5 bases outside the gene matches. The CDR3 consists of 14 residues.

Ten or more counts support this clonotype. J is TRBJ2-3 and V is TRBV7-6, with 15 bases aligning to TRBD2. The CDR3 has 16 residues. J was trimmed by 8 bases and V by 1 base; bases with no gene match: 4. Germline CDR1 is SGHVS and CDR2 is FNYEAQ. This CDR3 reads CASSLGTSGRAGTQYF. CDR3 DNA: TGTGCCAGCAGCTTAGGGACTAGCGGGAGGGCCGGTACGCAGTATTTT.

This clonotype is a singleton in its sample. The chain's CDR3 is CASSIHESPSQPQHF. CDR3 in DNA: TGTGCCAGTAGTATACATGAGAGCCCAAGTCAGCCCCAGCATTTT. The chain carries TRBV19 and TRBJ1-5; D uncertain. V lost 2 bases, J lost 6 bases, and 14 bases lay in between. Germline V gene lookup returns CDR1 LNHDA and CDR2 SQIVND (reference sequence). There are 15 residues in the CDR3.

The CDR3: CASLGGDSYGYTF. The DNA for the CDR3 is TGTGCCAGCCTAGGGGGGGACTCCTATGGCTACACCTTC. The chain couples TRBV3-1 to TRBJ1-2; possibly TRBD1 for D (6 bases). Germline CDR1 and CDR2: LGHDT and YNNKEL (reference sequence). Deletions cut 8 bases from V and 4 bases from J, with 14 bases between. CDR3 length: 13 amino acids.

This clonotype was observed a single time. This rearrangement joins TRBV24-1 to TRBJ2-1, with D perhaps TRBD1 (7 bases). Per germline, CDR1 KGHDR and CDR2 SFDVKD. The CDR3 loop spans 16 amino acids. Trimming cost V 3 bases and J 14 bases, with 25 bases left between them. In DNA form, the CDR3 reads TGTGCCACCAGTGATCCTGATAGACAGGGAGGAGGAATCGAGTTCTTC. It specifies CATSDPDRQGGGIEFF.

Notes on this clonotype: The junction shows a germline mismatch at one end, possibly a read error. The CDR3 spells CASTLAGNTGELLF. CDR3 sequence (DNA): TGTGCCAGCACTTTAGCGGGAAACACCGGGGAGCTGCTTTTT. This sequence joins TRBV19 and TRBJ2-2, with TRBD2 identical over 8 bases. CDR1 and CDR2 from the germline V gene are LNHDA and SQIVND (reference sequence). The CDR3 contains 14 residues.

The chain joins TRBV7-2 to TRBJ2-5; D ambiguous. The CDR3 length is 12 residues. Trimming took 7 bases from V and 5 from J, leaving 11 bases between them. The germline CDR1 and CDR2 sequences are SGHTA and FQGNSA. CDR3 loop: CASTLSRETQYF. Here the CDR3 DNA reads TGTGCCAGCACCCTTAGCCGGGAGACCCAGTACTTC.

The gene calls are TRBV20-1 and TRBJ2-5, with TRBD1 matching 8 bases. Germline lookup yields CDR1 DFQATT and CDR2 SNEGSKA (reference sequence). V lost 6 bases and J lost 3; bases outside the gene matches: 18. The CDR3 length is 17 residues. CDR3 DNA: TGCAGTGCCCGGGGACAGGCTGGACCAACGGGGGAAGAGACCCAGTACTTC. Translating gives CSARGQAGPTGEETQYF.

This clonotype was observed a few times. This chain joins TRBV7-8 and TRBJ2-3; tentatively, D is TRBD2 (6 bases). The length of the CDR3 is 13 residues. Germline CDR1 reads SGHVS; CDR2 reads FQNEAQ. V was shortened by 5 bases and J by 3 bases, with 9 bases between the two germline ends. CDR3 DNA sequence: TGTGCCAGCAGCCCCGGGACTACAGATACGCAGTATTTT. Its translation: CASSPGTTDTQYF.

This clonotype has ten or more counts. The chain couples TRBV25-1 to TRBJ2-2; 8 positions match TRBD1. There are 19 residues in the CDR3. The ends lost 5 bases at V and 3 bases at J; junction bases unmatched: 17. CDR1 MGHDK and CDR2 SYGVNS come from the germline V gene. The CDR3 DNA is TGTGCCAGCAGTCCGAGTCCACTAGGGACAGGCCGATACACCGGGGAGCTGTTTTTT. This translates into CASSPSPLGTGRYTGELFF.

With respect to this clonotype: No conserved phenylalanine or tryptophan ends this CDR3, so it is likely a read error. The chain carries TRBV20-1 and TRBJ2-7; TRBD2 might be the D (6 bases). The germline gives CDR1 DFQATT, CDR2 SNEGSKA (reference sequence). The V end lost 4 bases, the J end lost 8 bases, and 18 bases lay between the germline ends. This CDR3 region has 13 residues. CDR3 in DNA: TGCAGTGCTAAGCGTCCGGGAGCTAGCAAGCAGTACTCC. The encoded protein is CSAKRPGASKQYS.

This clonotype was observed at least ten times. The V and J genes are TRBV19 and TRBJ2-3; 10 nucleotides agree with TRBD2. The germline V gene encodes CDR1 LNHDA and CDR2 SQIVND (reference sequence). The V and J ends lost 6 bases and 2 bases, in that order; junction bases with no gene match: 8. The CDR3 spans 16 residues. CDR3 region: CASRSGRAPATDTQYF. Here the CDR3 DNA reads TGTGCCAGTAGGAGCGGGAGGGCCCCCGCCACAGATACGCAGTATTTT. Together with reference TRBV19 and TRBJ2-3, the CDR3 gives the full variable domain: DGGITQSPKYLFRKEGQNVTLSCEQNLNHDAMYWYRQDPGQGLRLIYYSQIVNDFQKGDIAEGYSVSREKKESFPLTVTSAQKNPTAFYLCASRSGRAPATDTQYFGPGTRLTVL.

In DNA, the CDR3 is TGTGCCAGCTCACCAGGGAGCAATCAGCCCCAGCATTTT. This gives the protein CASSPGSNQPQHF. The rearrangement links TRBV7-9 to TRBJ1-5, with a tentative D call TRBD1 (5 bases). Germline V gene sequence: CDR1 SEHNR, CDR2 FQNEAQ (reference sequence). Trimming removed 8 bases at V and 1 base at J, with 9 bases between. There are 13 residues in the CDR3.

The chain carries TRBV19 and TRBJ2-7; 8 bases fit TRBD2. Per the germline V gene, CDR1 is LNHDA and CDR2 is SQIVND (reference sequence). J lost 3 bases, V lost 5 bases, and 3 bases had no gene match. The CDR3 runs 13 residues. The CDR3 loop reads CASSPAGDYEQYF. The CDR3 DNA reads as TGTGCCAGTAGTCCAGCGGGAGACTACGAGCAGTACTTC.

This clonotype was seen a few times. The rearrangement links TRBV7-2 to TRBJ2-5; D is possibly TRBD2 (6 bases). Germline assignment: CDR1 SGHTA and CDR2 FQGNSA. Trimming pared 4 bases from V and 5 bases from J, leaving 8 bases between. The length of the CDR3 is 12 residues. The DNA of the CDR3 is TGTGCCAGCAGCTCGGAGGGGGAGACCCAGTACTTC. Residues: CASSSEGETQYF.

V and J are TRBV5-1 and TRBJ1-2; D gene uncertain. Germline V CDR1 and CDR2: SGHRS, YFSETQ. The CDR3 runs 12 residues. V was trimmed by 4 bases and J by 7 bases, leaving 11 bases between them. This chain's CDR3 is CASSEERRGYTF. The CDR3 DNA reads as TGCGCCAGCAGCGAAGAACGTCGTGGCTACACCTTC.

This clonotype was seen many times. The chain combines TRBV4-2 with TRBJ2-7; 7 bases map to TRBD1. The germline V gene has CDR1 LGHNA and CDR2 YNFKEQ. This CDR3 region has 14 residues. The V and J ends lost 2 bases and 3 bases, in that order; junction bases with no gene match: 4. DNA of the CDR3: TGTGCCAGCAGCCAACTCTCAGGGGGCTACGAGCAGTACTTC. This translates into CASSQLSGGYEQYF.

Here the CDR3 reads CSVPHIGISEAFF. DNA for the CDR3: TGCAGCGTTCCCCACATTGGGATCTCTGAAGCTTTCTTT. The chain recombines TRBV29-1 with TRBJ1-1; D is unresolved. Germline lookup yields CDR1 SQVTM and CDR2 ANQGSEA. The V end lost 5 bases, the J end lost 6 bases, and 16 bases lay between the germline ends. The CDR3 has 13 residues.